Below are 5 T cell receptor beta chains sequenced from a single sample in a study of human T cells and chemical hapten exposure. The sample's time point: patch test 2, 6 weeks after DPC sensitization. As for treatment: therapeutic diphenylcyclopropenone sensitization with weekly scalp DPC. TCRdb passed the RACE reads through MiXCR, listing each CDR3 protein once. In the table there are a few hundred thousand distinct CDR3 sequences, under 6.5% of which are singletons. Source: whole blood, taken in connection with sensitization to the hapten diphenylcyclopropenone (DPC). These receptors originate from a woman aged 18-29 years with alopecia areata. Some clones in this sample may be carry-over from other donors' samples.

This clonotype was recorded a few times. The chain employs TRBV13 and TRBJ1-1, with D possibly being TRBD1 (5 bases). This CDR3 comprises 13 residues. Per germline, CDR1 PRHDT and CDR2 FYEKMQ (reference sequence). The V and J ends lost 3 bases and 3 bases respectively, with 8 bases between them. The CDR3 region has the DNA TGTGCCAGCAGCTTCAGGGACCACACTGAAGCTTTCTTT. Protein: CASSFRDHTEAFF.

Only a few counts were recorded for this clonotype. CDR3: CASSDGTGGSLWTGHF. The CDR3 DNA reads TGTGCCAGCAGTGATGGGACAGGGGGATCCCTTTGGACGGGGCATTTT. The gene calls are TRBV6-1 and TRBJ1-5; 11 nucleotides agree with TRBD1. Germline lookup yields CDR1 MNHNS and CDR2 SASEGT. The CDR3 consists of 16 residues. The V segment lost 3 bases and the J segment 15 bases; nucleotides outside the gene matches: 16.

The chain joins TRBV7-9 to TRBJ1-1; no firm D call. CDR1 is SEHNR and CDR2 is FQNEAQ in the germline V gene (reference sequence). V was cut by 5 bases and J by 0 bases, with 13 bases left in between. CDR3 length: 15 residues. CDR3 residues: CASSPVGQLNTEAFF. CDR3 sequence (DNA): TGTGCCAGCAGCCCAGTAGGTCAGCTGAACACTGAAGCTTTCTTT.

To note about this clonotype: This may be a read error: a much more frequent sequence differs by one nucleotide. The V gene is TRBV28, the J gene TRBJ2-3; D gene unclear. The germline CDR1 and CDR2 sequences are MDHEN and SYDVKM. The CDR3 is made up of 12 amino acids. V was clipped by 6 bases and J by 2 bases, with 6 bases between them. CDR3 DNA: TGTGCCAGCAGCGTCCTCACAGATACGCAGTATTTT. Amino acids: CASSVLTDTQYF.

This clonotype was counted at least ten times. This rearrangement joins TRBV6-2 or TRBV6-3 to TRBJ1-5; D is possibly TRBD1 (6 bases). V dropped 7 bases and J dropped 3 bases, with 13 bases sitting between them. CDR3 size: 14 residues. Germline lookup yields CDR1 MNHEY and CDR2 SVGEGT. In nucleotides, the CDR3 is TGTGCCAGCATGAGACAGGATCACAATCAGCCCCAGCATTTT. Residues: CASMRQDHNQPQHF.